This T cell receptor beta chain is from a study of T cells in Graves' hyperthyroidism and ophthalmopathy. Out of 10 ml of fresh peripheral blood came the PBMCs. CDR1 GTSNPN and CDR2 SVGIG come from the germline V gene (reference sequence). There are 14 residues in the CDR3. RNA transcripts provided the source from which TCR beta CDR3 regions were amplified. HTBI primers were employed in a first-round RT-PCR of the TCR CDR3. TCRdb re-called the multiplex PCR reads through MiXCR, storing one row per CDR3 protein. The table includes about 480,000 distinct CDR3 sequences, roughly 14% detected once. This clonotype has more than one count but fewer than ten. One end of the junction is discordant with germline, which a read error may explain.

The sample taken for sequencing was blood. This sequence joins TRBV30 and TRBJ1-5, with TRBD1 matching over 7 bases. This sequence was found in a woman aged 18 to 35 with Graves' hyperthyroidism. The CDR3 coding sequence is TGTGTCTGGATCCGGGACAGAAGCAATCAGCCCCAGCATTTT. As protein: CVWIRDRSNQPQHF.